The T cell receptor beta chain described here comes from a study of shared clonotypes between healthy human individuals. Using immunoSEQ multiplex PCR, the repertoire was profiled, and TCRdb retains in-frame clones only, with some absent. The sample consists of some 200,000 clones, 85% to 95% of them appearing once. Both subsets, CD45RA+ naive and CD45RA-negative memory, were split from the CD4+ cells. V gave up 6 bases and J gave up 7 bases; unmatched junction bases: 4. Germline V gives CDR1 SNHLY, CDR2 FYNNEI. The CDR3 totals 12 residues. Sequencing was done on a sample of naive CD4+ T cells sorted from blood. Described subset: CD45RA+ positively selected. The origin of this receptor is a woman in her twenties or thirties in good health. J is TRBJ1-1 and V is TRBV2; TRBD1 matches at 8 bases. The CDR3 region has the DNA TGTGCCAGCAGAGGACAGGGCAATGAAGCTTTCTTT. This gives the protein CASRGQGNEAFF.